A single T cell receptor (beta chain) is shown here with its context. The antigen is not known. The repertoire was sequenced with immunoSEQ multiplex PCR; TCRdb's copy has only in-frame clones and lacks some. Of 25,000 to 30,000 clones listed, over 80% were seen once; the top ten hold less than 9.5%. V was shortened by 4 bases and J by 2 bases, with 12 bases between the two germline ends. This CDR3 comprises 15 residues. The V gene's germline CDR1 is MNHEY and CDR2 SVGAGI. The data belong to a study of a mutant IDH1 vaccine in newly diagnosed glioma. Stated time point: week 23, last vaccination. What each vaccine dose contained was 300 ug of mutant IDH1 20-mer peptide, accompanied by topical imiquimod.

This chain joins TRBV6-5 and TRBJ1-5; D not resolved. This clonotype was obtained from a woman aged 18-29 years with glioma. Source: PBMCs, taken from a glioma patient whose treatment included an IDH1 peptide vaccine. The CDR3 nucleotides read TGTGCCAGCAGTTCTTCCTCCGGGGGCAATCAGCCCCAGCATTTT. Its translation: CASSSSSGGNQPQHF.